This TCR beta chain originates from a study of blood T cell repertoires in COVID-19. Turning to the study itself: T cells, B-cell-depleted T cells, or PBMCs provided the cDNA or gDNA that served as material.

Unmatched junction bases numbered 7, after V lost 1 base and J lost 7 bases. Germline CDR1 reads KGHSH; CDR2 reads LQKENI. The CDR3 is 16 residues long. Original handling: Estimated nucleated cell counts came from reference gene primer amplification. Produced via immunoSEQ multiplex PCR; TCRdb's table is partial and in-frame only. For V, J and clone size, that table is used; D and trimming come from the DNA. The sample shows about 430,000 clones, roughly 90% of them seen only once. The material sequenced was PBMCs or T cells enriched from blood (not recorded which). This TCR came from a woman between 25 and 40 years old with acute COVID-19. The chain uses TRBV18 and TRBJ2-1, with TRBD1 matching 10 bases. In DNA form, the CDR3 reads TGTGCCAGCTCACCACGACAGGGGGCGCCGAGGAATGAGCAGTTCTTC. This translates into CASSPRQGAPRNEQFF.